A selection of T cell receptor beta chains follows, all from one sample in a study of T cell responses to AZD1222 COVID-19 vaccine. Clones were sequenced by immunoSEQ multiplex PCR, and TCRdb holds only the in-frame ones, with some missing. The repertoire includes approximately 150,000 clones, just under 90% of them detected once, and about 4.1% sits in the top ten. The sequences come from peripheral blood, collected 28 days after the second dose of the MenACWY control vaccine. All receptors come from an adult who received the MenACWY meningococcal vaccine as a control. CDR3s include the opening cysteine and the closing phenylalanine or tryptophan. The D gene is left open where the match is weak. Rows give clone size only sometimes, using once, few, many, or a class for an expanded clone.

clone size: -
V gene: TRBV10-3
D gene: -
J gene: TRBJ1-2
CDR3 protein: CAISRSEEYGYTF
CDR3 DNA: TGTGCCATCAGTAGATCCGAAGAATATGGCTACACCTTC

clone size: -
V gene: TRBV27
D gene: -
J gene: TRBJ2-2
CDR3 protein: CASSGQRGELFF
CDR3 DNA: TGTGCCAGCAGTGGGCAACGCGGGGAGCTGTTTTTT

clone size: -
V gene: TRBV10-3
D gene: -
J gene: TRBJ2-3
CDR3 protein: CAIRSGEDTQYF
CDR3 DNA: TGTGCCATCAGGTCAGGGGAAGATACGCAGTATTTT

clone size: -
V gene: TRBV7-6
D gene: -
J gene: TRBJ1-1
CDR3 protein: CASSLWGDTEAFF
CDR3 DNA: TGTGCCAGCAGCTTATGGGGGGACACTGAAGCTTTCTTT

clone size: -
V gene: TRBV10-3
D gene: -
J gene: TRBJ1-1
CDR3 protein: CAIKGVGGYTEAFF
CDR3 DNA: TGTGCCATCAAGGGAGTGGGGGGGTACACTGAAGCTTTCTTT

clone size: -
V gene: TRBV10-1
D gene: TRBD2
J gene: TRBJ2-7
CDR3 protein: CASSERGLAGRYEQYF
CDR3 DNA: TGCGCCAGCAGCGAGCGGGGACTAGCGGGTCGCTACGAGCAGTACTTC

clone size: -
V gene: TRBV27
D gene: -
J gene: TRBJ1-5
CDR3 protein: CASRPQGITHQPQHF
CDR3 DNA: TGTGCCAGCAGACCCCAGGGAATAACCCACCAGCCCCAGCATTTT

clone size: -
V gene: TRBV7-2
D gene: -
J gene: TRBJ2-5
CDR3 protein: CASSFQGVGETQYF
CDR3 DNA: TGTGCCAGCAGCTTCCAGGGTGTCGGGGAGACCCAGTACTTC

clone size: -
V gene: TRBV29-1
D gene: -
J gene: TRBJ2-1
CDR3 protein: CSVDRKGERSYNEQFF
CDR3 DNA: TGCAGCGTTGATCGTAAGGGGGAGAGGTCCTACAATGAGCAGTTCTTC

clone size: -
V gene: TRBV7-8
D gene: -
J gene: TRBJ2-5
CDR3 protein: CASSRPQGRWETQYF
CDR3 DNA: TGTGCCAGCAGCCGCCCACAGGGTCGGTGGGAGACCCAGTACTTC

clone size: -
V gene: TRBV19
D gene: TRBD1
J gene: TRBJ1-2
CDR3 protein: CASSLRRDRVLRYGYTF
CDR3 DNA: TGTGCCAGTAGTCTGCGCCGGGACAGGGTTTTGCGCTATGGCTACACCTTC

clone size: -
V gene: TRBV29-1
D gene: TRBD1
J gene: TRBJ1-1
CDR3 protein: CSVGTGGGSNTEAFF
CDR3 DNA: TGCAGCGTAGGGACAGGGGGCGGAAGTAACACTGAAGCTTTCTTT

clone size: -
V gene: TRBV3-1/TRBV3-2
D gene: TRBD2
J gene: TRBJ2-1
CDR3 protein: CASSEGREASNEQFF
CDR3 DNA: TGTGCCAGCAGCGAAGGGCGGGAGGCAAGCAATGAGCAGTTCTTC

clone size: -
V gene: TRBV11-2
D gene: -
J gene: TRBJ2-3
CDR3 protein: CASSLVRVGKFRTDTQYF
CDR3 DNA: TGTGCCAGCAGCTTAGTTAGGGTAGGGAAGTTTAGAACAGATACGCAGTATTTT

clone size: once
V gene: TRBV19
D gene: -
J gene: TRBJ1-2
CDR3 protein: CASSNDLLYGYTF
CDR3 DNA: TGTGCCAGTAGTAACGACCTCCTCTATGGCTACACCTTC

clone size: -
V gene: TRBV29-1
D gene: TRBD1
J gene: TRBJ2-1
CDR3 protein: CSVEVAGGNEQFF
CDR3 DNA: TGCAGCGTTGAGGTTGCAGGGGGCAATGAGCAGTTCTTC

clone size: -
V gene: TRBV5-5
D gene: -
J gene: TRBJ1-5
CDR3 protein: CASSLEGGLTKAQHF
CDR3 DNA: TGTGCCAGCAGCTTGGAGGGTGGTTTGACTAAAGCCCAGCATTTT

clone size: -
V gene: TRBV2
D gene: -
J gene: TRBJ2-2
CDR3 protein: CASSDLTGLSRNTGELFF
CDR3 DNA: TGTGCCAGCAGTGACCTGACAGGCCTCTCCAGGAACACCGGGGAGCTGTTTTTT

clone size: -
V gene: TRBV19
D gene: TRBD1
J gene: TRBJ2-3
CDR3 protein: CASSSTGDTQYF
CDR3 DNA: TGTGCCAGTAGTTCGACAGGGGATACGCAGTATTTT

clone size: -
V gene: TRBV30
D gene: TRBD1
J gene: TRBJ1-6
CDR3 protein: CAWSQRTGYSPLHF
CDR3 DNA: TGTGCCTGGAGTCAGCGGACAGGGTACTCACCCCTCCACTTT

clone size: -
V gene: TRBV6-5
D gene: -
J gene: TRBJ1-3
CDR3 protein: CASSYGGWDTIYF
CDR3 DNA: TGTGCCAGCAGTTACGGGGGTTGGGACACCATATATTTT

clone size: -
V gene: TRBV19
D gene: -
J gene: TRBJ1-3
CDR3 protein: CASSIVDPGIAGNTIYF
CDR3 DNA: TGTGCCAGTAGTATAGTCGACCCAGGGATTGCTGGAAACACCATATATTTT

clone size: -
V gene: TRBV10-3
D gene: TRBD2
J gene: TRBJ2-3
CDR3 protein: CAISEMGATSGHLSTDTQYF
CDR3 DNA: TGTGCCATCAGTGAGATGGGGGCGACTAGCGGACACCTTAGCACAGATACGCAGTATTTT

clone size: -
V gene: TRBV10-3
D gene: TRBD1
J gene: TRBJ2-3
CDR3 protein: CAISDAGTGTDTQYF
CDR3 DNA: TGTGCCATCAGTGATGCCGGGACAGGCACAGATACGCAGTATTTT

clone size: -
V gene: TRBV7-3
D gene: -
J gene: TRBJ2-2
CDR3 protein: CASSRDRDTGELFF
CDR3 DNA: TGTGCCAGCAGCCGGGACCGAGACACCGGGGAGCTGTTTTTT

clone size: -
V gene: TRBV28
D gene: -
J gene: TRBJ1-6
CDR3 protein: CASSTSTGTTDSPLHF
CDR3 DNA: TGTGCCAGCAGTACGAGCACAGGAACCACGGATTCACCCCTCCACTTT

clone size: -
V gene: TRBV27
D gene: -
J gene: TRBJ2-1
CDR3 protein: CASREGGSYNEQFF
CDR3 DNA: TGTGCCAGCAGAGAGGGGGGCTCCTACAATGAGCAGTTCTTC

clone size: -
V gene: TRBV10-1
D gene: -
J gene: TRBJ2-3
CDR3 protein: CASSETAERTQYF
CDR3 DNA: TGCGCCAGCAGTGAGACCGCCGAGAGAACGCAGTATTTT

clone size: -
V gene: TRBV18
D gene: -
J gene: TRBJ2-7
CDR3 protein: CASFATVDYEQYF
CDR3 DNA: TGTGCCAGCTTCGCCACTGTGGACTACGAGCAGTACTTC

clone size: -
V gene: TRBV11-2
D gene: -
J gene: TRBJ2-7
CDR3 protein: CASSFLSLARQGYEQYF
CDR3 DNA: TGTGCCAGCAGCTTCCTATCCCTAGCTCGGCAGGGGTACGAGCAGTACTTC

clone size: -
V gene: TRBV9
D gene: TRBD1
J gene: TRBJ1-4
CDR3 protein: CASSAGGVEEKLFF
CDR3 DNA: TGTGCCAGCAGCGCAGGGGGCGTGGAGGAAAAACTGTTTTTT